This TCR beta chain was recovered during a study of cytomegalovirus exposure and HLA in healthy donors. As for the study in general: Around 76% of 398 genotyped donors fell in the Caucasian-associated ancestry cluster. Study-wide results and limits: It was confirmed in vitro that three of the CMV-associated chains were specific for CMV antigens. When a later analysis compared HLA-associated TCR beta chains with equally common others, the HLA-associated chains turned out to be more clonally expanded and to have lower generation probabilities.

A multiplex PCR was run with 60 Vbeta primers and 13 Jbeta primers. Authors' methods: It was a later analysis that counted tens of millions of unique TCR beta chains, of which around 11 million were shared. Here immunoSEQ multiplex PCR was the method, and the copy in TCRdb shows in-frame clones only, minus some. The DNA was the basis for D and trimming; V, J and clone size are from that table. This table has more than 120,000 clones, 82% appearing once. The CDR3 loop spans 12 amino acids. Germline V gene lookup returns CDR1 WSHSY and CDR2 SAAADI. V lost 5 bases and J lost 8, with 10 bases in between. This clone has just a few counts. Its antigen is unknown.

Material for sequencing was PBMCs. The chain combines TRBV10-2 with TRBJ2-1; D might be TRBD2 (6 bases). The sequence came from a male donor in good health and CMV-seronegative. CDR3 sequence reads: CASSPTRDEQFF. CDR3 DNA sequence: TGCGCCAGCAGTCCGACTAGGGATGAGCAGTTCTTC.